This is a list of T cell receptor beta chains from one sample in a study of OX40 agonist ivuxolimab in advanced cancers. Clones were sequenced by immunoSEQ multiplex PCR, and TCRdb holds only the in-frame ones, with some missing. The sample contains about 84,000 clones, over 85% of which appear only once. This specimen consisted of CD4+ or CD8+ T cells sorted from blood, obtained in a trial of the OX40 agonist ivuxolimab. The receptors come from an adult with an advanced solid tumor such as melanoma, head and neck, liver or kidney cancer. CDR3s leave out the opening cysteine and the closing phenylalanine or tryptophan. A D gene is named only where the DNA matches it firmly. Only part of the rows carry a size: once, few, many, or a class if the clone is expanded.

cdr3_aa	j_call	clone_size	v_call	d_call
ASRSGPSEQF	TRBJ2-1	few	TRBV6-1	.
ASRTRGGGYEQY	TRBJ2-7	.	TRBV11-1	.
AISEPSGDTQY	TRBJ2-3	.	TRBV10-3	.
ASSTGLVNNEQF	TRBJ2-1	.	TRBV2	.
ASSLGDTLREQY	TRBJ2-7	.	TRBV5-6	.
ASSLHPGYSNEKLF	TRBJ1-4	.	TRBV7-2	.
AILTGRTYEQY	.	.	TRBV2	.
ASHAGGKSGTDTQY	TRBJ2-3	.	TRBV5-1	.
AISGGGAYEQY	TRBJ2-7	.	TRBV10-3	.
ASSPSSAGELF	TRBJ2-2	.	TRBV7-6	.
ASTPRAGSYEQY	TRBJ2-7	.	TRBV5-6	.
ASSFMAGSSYNEQF	TRBJ2-1	.	TRBV6-5	.
AISVLGAYEQY	TRBJ2-7	.	TRBV10-3	.
SVEGGAGANSYEQY	TRBJ2-7	once	TRBV29-1	TRBD2
ASSVERERGTDTQY	TRBJ2-3	once	TRBV9	TRBD2
ASSQDGGSDTQY	TRBJ2-3	.	TRBV4-1	.
ASSRMTSPQETQY	TRBJ2-5	once	TRBV28	TRBD2
ASSPWVADSNTEAF	TRBJ1-1	.	TRBV5-1	.
ASRPGLFSNQPQH	TRBJ1-5	.	TRBV19	.
ASSSLGTARISYEQY	TRBJ2-7	once	TRBV11-1	TRBD1
ASSPRGGAGNLYNEQF	TRBJ2-1	.	TRBV5-4	.
ASSLTGYEQY	TRBJ2-7	.	TRBV5-6	.
ASSSGVSTYEQY	TRBJ2-7	.	TRBV27	.
AISEKGLAGPHNEQF	TRBJ2-1	.	TRBV10-3	TRBD2
ASSLAPGSTDTQY	TRBJ2-3	.	TRBV7-7	.
ASRGPTTSGSYEQY	TRBJ2-7	.	TRBV7-9	TRBD2
ASSSGGSEQY	TRBJ2-7	once	TRBV11-1	TRBD1
ASMSGASTHEQF	TRBJ2-1	.	TRBV27	.
SVEKGRPNEQF	TRBJ2-1	.	TRBV29-1	.
ASSYPPGAEQY	TRBJ2-7	.	TRBV10-3	.
ASSPIPELAGRAYEQY	TRBJ2-7	.	TRBV7-2	TRBD2
ASSIGWDSNQPQH	TRBJ1-5	.	TRBV19	.